What follows is one TCR beta chain and its context. No cognate antigen has been identified for it. No base quality information exists; no much larger clone differs at one position. At one collaborating source in Seattle, patients were enrolled during active infection and were followed longitudinally through the course of disease. The collaborating institutions used their own protocols to collect whole blood in K2EDTA tubes. For TCRbeta analysis, collaborator samples were shipped as frozen whole blood, as isolated PBMCs, or as DNA extracted from either sample type. The trim is 2 bases for V and 0 bases for J, with a gap of 7 bases between the germline ends. The CDR3 has 14 amino acids, counting the end cysteine and phenylalanine. Only the CDR3 DNA stays, 42 bases, in frame from base 1. CDR1 MDHEN and CDR2 SYDVKM are derived from the germline V gene. The immunoSEQ Assay, a bias-controlled multiplex PCR, was used to amplify TCRbeta CDR3 regions from genomic DNA. The published analysis was carried out like this. The number of nucleated cells in each sample was estimated by amplification of reference gene primers within the assay. To quantify the absolute abundance of each unique TCRbeta CDR3 rearrangement, sequence reads were collapsed and filtered. For each sample, productive Simpson clonality was calculated by taking the square root of Simpson's diversity index across productive rearrangements. Imported from immuneACCESS, the table was reduced by TCRdb to in-frame sequences with V and J called. These copies leave out some clones; in studies compared against another copy, an unresolved V gene accounts for under half, and the cause of the remainder is not known. V and J calls and clone size come straight from that table; D and trimming were deduced from the DNA. Counted in this sample were about 170,000 clones; about 88% of them appeared once. Clones ranked in the top ten supply over 2% of the sample.

The data derive from a study of blood T cell repertoires in COVID-19 (dated by TCRdb to between 2020 and 2021). Background on the whole study: Samples covering the acute and convalescent phases of COVID-19 were provided by collaborators in the United States, Italy and Spain. The material from the prospective study consisted of cDNA or gDNA derived from T cells, B-cell-depleted T cells, or PBMCs. Deeply sampled blood TCRbeta repertoires from subjects exposed to, actively infected with, or recovered from COVID-19 were included in the dataset. The repertoires were made available in a free public database intended to serve as a resource for research on the immune response to SARS-CoV-2. The samples were drawn from two sources: the first 160 participants of the ongoing ImmuneRACE study, and some 1,300 subjects contributed by 6 global collaborators. Nearly every sample came with metadata listing a de-identified subject ID, COVID-19 status, age in years and sex. HLA class I and class II types, where available, came from metadata supplied by the sample provider rather than from assay-based typing.

The research as a whole found: How much clinical and demographic metadata was included differed by source and by participant, and the metadata was provided uncurated.

The receptor comes from an elderly woman with COVID-19, enrolled during active disease. The specimen sequenced was peripheral blood. The sequence links TRBV28 to TRBJ1-1, and possibly TRBD1, on 6 matching bases. Here the CDR3 is given as CASSLGTMNTEAFF. The bases read TGTGCCAGCAGTTTAGGGACAATGAACACTGAAGCTTTCTTT.